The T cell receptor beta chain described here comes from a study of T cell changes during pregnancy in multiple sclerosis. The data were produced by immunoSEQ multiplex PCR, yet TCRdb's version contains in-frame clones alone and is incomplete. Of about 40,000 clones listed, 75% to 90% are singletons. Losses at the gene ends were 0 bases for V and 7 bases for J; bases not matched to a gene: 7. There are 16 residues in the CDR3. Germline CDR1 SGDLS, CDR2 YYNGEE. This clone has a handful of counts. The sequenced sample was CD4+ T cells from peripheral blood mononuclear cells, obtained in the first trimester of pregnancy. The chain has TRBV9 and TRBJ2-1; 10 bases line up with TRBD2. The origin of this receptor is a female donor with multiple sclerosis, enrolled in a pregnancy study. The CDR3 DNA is TGTGCCAGCAGCGTAGGCTTACTAGCGGGGCCAAATGAGCAGTTCTTC. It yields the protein CASSVGLLAGPNEQFF.